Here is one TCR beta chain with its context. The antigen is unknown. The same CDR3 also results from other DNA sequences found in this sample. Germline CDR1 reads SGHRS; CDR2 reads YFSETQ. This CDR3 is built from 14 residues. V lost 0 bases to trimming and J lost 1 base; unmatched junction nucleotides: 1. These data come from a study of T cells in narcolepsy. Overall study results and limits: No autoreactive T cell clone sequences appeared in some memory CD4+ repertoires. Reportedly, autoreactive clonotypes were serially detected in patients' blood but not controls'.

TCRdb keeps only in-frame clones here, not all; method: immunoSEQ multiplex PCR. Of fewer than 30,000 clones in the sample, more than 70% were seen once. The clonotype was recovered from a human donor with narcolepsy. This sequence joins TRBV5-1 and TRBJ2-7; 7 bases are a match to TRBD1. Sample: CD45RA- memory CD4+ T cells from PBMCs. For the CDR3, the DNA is TGCGCCAGCAGCTTGGGGGACAGATCCTACGAGCAGTACTTC. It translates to CASSLGDRSYEQYF. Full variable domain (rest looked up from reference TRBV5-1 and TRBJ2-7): KAGVTQTPRYLIKTRGQQVTLSCSPISGHRSVSWYQQTPGQGLQFLFEYFSETQRNKGNFPGRFSGRQFSNSRSEMNVSTLELGDSALYLCASSLGDRSYEQYFGPGTRLTVT.